What follows is one T cell receptor beta chain and its context. The antigen remains unidentified. Sequencing used immunoSEQ multiplex PCR; TCRdb keeps in-frame clones, though not all of them. The sample lists around 10,000 clones, roughly 86% occurring once. Specified time point: 2014-2015 season, pre-vaccination. This sample is drawn from a study of follicular helper T cells after annual influenza vaccination. The overall study: Days 0, 7 and 28 post-vaccination were the blood draw times. General study points: Plasmablast frequency change correlated with clonality change in ICOS+CD38+ cTfh.

The V and J ends lost 5 bases and 4 bases respectively, with 21 bases between them. CDR1 and CDR2 (germline): LNHDA, SQIVND (reference sequence). The CDR3 totals 18 residues. V is TRBV19 and J is TRBJ2-6; D may be TRBD1 (6 bases). Sequencing used CXCR5- memory CD4+ T cells sorted from blood, obtained on the day of influenza vaccination. The clonotype originates from an adult who received the influenza vaccine. CDR3 sequence: CASSPHSLTGKGANVLTF. The CDR3 DNA sequence: TGTGCCAGTAGTCCCCACTCCTTAACAGGGAAAGGGGCCAACGTCCTGACTTTC.